A selection of T cell receptor beta chains follows, all from one sample in a study of prognosis after radiotherapy for stage I lung cancer. TCRdb reprocessed the multiplex PCR reads with MiXCR, giving one entry per CDR3 protein. The sample consists of roughly 17,000 distinct CDR3 sequences, approximately 30% of them appearing once. The sequenced sample was PBMCs, obtained before or after stereotactic body radiation therapy (not recorded which). These receptors were obtained from a donor aged 50 or older with non-small cell lung cancer. Each CDR3 is given with its conserved first and last residue. A D gene is named only where the DNA matches it firmly. Part of the rows lack a size; the others show once, few, many or a class for expanded clones.

len	j_gene	v_gene	d_gene	abundance	CDR3nt	CDR3aa
16	TRBJ2-3	TRBV5-5	TRBD2	many	TGTGCCAGCAGTGGGCTGGGGAGGGGTCGCGCAGATACGCAGTATTTT	CASSGLGRGRADTQYF
14	TRBJ2-2	TRBV11-2	NA	many	TGTGCCAGCAGCTTAGTGTCGGGCACCGGGGAGCTGTTTTTT	CASSLVSGTGELFF
14	TRBJ1-5	TRBV6-1	NA	many	TGTGCCAGCAGTGAAGCCTGGGGCGGTCAGCCCCAGCATTTT	CASSEAWGGQPQHF
14	TRBJ2-7	TRBV28	TRBD1	many	TGTGCCAGCAGGACTAACAGGGGGCAGGACGAGCAGTACTTC	CASRTNRGQDEQYF
16	TRBJ1-1	TRBV7-2	TRBD1	many	TGTGCCAGCAGCTTATTCGCGGGACAGATAAACACTGAAGCTTTCTTT	CASSLFAGQINTEAFF
16	TRBJ2-6	TRBV30	TRBD1	many	TGTGCCTGGACTAGGACAGGGACCAATGGGGCCAACGTCCTGACTTTC	CAWTRTGTNGANVLTF
12	TRBJ2-5	TRBV29-1	NA	many	TGCAGCGTTGAATACCAGCGGGAGACCCAGTACTTC	CSVEYQRETQYF
14	TRBJ1-2	TRBV20-1	NA	many	TGCAGTGCTACCGACAACTCAGCTAACTATGGCTACACCTTC	CSATDNSANYGYTF
16	TRBJ2-2	TRBV7-8	TRBD1	many	TGTGCCAGCAGCTTAGGGTACAGGGGTGGTTCCGGGGAGCTGTTTTTT	CASSLGYRGGSGELFF
13	TRBJ2-1	TRBV11-3	NA	NA	TGTGCCAGCAGCCCCGCAGGGTTCAGTGAGCAGTTCTTC	CASSPAGFSEQFF
13	TRBJ1-2	TRBV9	NA	NA	TGTGTCAGCAGCGTAGGGGAAGACTATGGCTACACCTTC	CVSSVGEDYGYTF
15	TRBJ1-4	TRBV6-2/TRBV6-3	NA	NA	TGTGCCAGCAGTTACGGCAGGGAGCCTTTTGAAAAACTGTTTTTT	CASSYGREPFEKLFF
15	TRBJ2-1	TRBV12-3/TRBV12-4	NA	many	TGTGCCAGCAGTTTAGACAGCGACTCCTACAATGAGCAGTTCTTC	CASSLDSDSYNEQFF
15	TRBJ2-1	TRBV7-8	TRBD2	NA	TGTGCCAGCATTAGCCGCGGGAGGAGGAATAATGAGCAGTTCTTC	CASISRGRRNNEQFF
14	TRBJ2-1	TRBV6-2/TRBV6-3	NA	NA	TGTGCCAGCACTTCAGGGGGGCTCTACAATGAGCAGTTCTTC	CASTSGGLYNEQFF
14	TRBJ2-2	TRBV13	NA	NA	TGTGCCAGCAGCTTAGTTTTTAATCCCGGGGAGCTGTTTTTT	CASSLVFNPGELFF
15	TRBJ2-7	TRBV20-1	TRBD2	NA	TGCAGTGCTACCCCTAGCGGGAAACTCTCATACGAGAAGTACTTC	CSATPSGKLSYEKYF